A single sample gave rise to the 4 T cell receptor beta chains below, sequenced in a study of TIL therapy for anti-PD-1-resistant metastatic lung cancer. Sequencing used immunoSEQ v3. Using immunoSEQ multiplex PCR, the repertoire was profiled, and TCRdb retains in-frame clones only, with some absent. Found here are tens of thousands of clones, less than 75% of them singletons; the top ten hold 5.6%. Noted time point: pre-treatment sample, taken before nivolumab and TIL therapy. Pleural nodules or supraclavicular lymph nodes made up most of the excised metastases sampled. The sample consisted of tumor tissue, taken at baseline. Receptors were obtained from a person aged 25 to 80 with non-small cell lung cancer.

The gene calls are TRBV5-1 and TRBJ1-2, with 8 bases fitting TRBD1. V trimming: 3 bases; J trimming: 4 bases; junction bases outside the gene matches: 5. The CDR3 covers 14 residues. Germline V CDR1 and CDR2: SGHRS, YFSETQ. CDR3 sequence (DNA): TGCGCCAGCAGCTGGGCAGGGGGCATCTATGGCTACACCTTC. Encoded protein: CASSWAGGIYGYTF.

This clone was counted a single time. CDR3 region: CASSQDGLFREQYF. CDR3 coding DNA: TGCGCCAGCAGCCAAGATGGACTGTTTAGGGAGCAGTACTTC. The chain carries TRBV4-1 and TRBJ2-7; D is perhaps TRBD2 (5 bases). Trimming took 0 bases from V and 7 from J, leaving 13 bases between them. Germline V gives CDR1 MGHRA, CDR2 YSYEKL. There are 14 residues in the CDR3.

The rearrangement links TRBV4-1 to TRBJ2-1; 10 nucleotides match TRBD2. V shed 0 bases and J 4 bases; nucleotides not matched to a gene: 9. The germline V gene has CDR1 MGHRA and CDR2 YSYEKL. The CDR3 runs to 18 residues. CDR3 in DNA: TGCGCCAGCAGCCAAGATCGGGCTAGCGGGGGCCTTTACAATGAGCAGTTCTTC. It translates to CASSQDRASGGLYNEQFF.

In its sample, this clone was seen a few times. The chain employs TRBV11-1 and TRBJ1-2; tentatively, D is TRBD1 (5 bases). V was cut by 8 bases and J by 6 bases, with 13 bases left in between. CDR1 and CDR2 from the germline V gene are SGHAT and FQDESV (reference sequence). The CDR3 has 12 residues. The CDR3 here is CASLPRDHGYTF. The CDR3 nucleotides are TGTGCCAGCTTACCGCGGGACCATGGCTACACCTTC.